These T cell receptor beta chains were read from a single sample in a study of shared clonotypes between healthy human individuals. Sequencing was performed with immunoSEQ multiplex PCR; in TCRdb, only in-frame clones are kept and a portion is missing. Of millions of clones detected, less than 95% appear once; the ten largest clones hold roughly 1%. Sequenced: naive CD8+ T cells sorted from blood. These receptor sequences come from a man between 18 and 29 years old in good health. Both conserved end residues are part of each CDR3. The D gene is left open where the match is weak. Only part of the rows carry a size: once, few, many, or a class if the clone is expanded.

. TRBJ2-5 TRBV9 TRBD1 TGTGCCAGCAGCCCGTTCACAGGGGGCGGAGAGACCCAGTACTTC CASSPFTGGGETQYF
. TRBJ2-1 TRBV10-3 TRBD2 TGTGCCATCAGTGGGGGGGAGGGGCCTTATGCGGACAATGAGCAGTTCTTC CAISGGEGPYADNEQFF
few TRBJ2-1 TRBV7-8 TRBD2 TGTGCCAGCAGCTTAGTAGCGGGGGGCTACAATGAGCAGTTCTTC CASSLVAGGYNEQFF
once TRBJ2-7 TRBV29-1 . TGCAGCGTTGTGCGAGGGTACGAGCAGTACTTC CSVVRGYEQYF
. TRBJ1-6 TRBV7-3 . TGTGCCAGCAGCTTATCAGGTAATTCACCCCTCCACTTT CASSLSGNSPLHF
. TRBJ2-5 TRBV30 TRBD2 TGTGCCTGGAGTGGGCCCAGCGGGAGTAGGAAGACCCAGTACTTC CAWSGPSGSRKTQYF
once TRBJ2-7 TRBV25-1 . TGTGCCAGCAGTGCTCTCCCCGCAGGGAGGAACGAGCAGTACTTC CASSALPAGRNEQYF
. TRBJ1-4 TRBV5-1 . TGCGCCAGCAGGCAGGACGGTGGAGGTGAAAAACTGTTTTTT CASRQDGGGEKLFF
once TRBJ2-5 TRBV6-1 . TGTGCCAGCAGTGAGTGGACGGCGTACCAAGAGACCCAGTACTTC CASSEWTAYQETQYF
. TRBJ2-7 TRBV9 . TGTGCCAGCAGTCCTGGGTCCTACGAGCAGTACTTC CASSPGSYEQYF
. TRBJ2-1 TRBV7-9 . TGTGCCAGCAGCTTATCTAGCGCGTCGTCGGGCAATGAGCAGTTCTTC CASSLSSASSGNEQFF
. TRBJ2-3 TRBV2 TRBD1 TGTGCCAGCAGAACAGGGGGACTCCTCACAGATACGCAGTATTTT CASRTGGLLTDTQYF
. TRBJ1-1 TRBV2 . TGTGCCAGCAGTGTGCCGGGGGTTGAAGCTTTCTTT CASSVPGVEAFF
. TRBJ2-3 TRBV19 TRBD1 TGTGCCAGTAGTATGGACAGGGAAGTCACAGATACGCAGTATTTT CASSMDREVTDTQYF
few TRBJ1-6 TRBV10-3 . TGTGCCATTCACAGGGATAGCAATTCACCCCTCCACTTT CAIHRDSNSPLHF
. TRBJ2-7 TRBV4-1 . TGCGCCAGCAGCCAAGTTTGGGAAACCTACGAGCAGTACTTC CASSQVWETYEQYF
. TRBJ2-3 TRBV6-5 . TGTGCCAGCAGTTACGGCTATACGCAGTATTTT CASSYGYTQYF
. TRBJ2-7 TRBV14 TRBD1 TGTGCCAGCAGCCACGGGACAGCCTACGAGCAGTACTTC CASSHGTAYEQYF
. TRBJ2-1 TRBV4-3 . TGCGCCAGCAGCCAAGGGCCCAGCTCCTACAATGAGCAGTTCTTC CASSQGPSSYNEQFF
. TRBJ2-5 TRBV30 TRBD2 TGTGCCTGGAGTCGCGGGGGGACGGAGACCCAGTACTTC CAWSRGGTETQYF
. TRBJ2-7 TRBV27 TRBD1 TGTGCCGCGGCCTGGACAGGGGGTACCTCCTACGAGCAGTACTTC CAAAWTGGTSYEQYF
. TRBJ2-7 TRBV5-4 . TGTGCCAGCAGCTTGGAGCCAGGGTCGGGGGACGAGCAGTACTTC CASSLEPGSGDEQYF
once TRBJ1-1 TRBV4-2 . TGTGCCAGCAGCCGAACGACGACGAGTGCAAACACTGAAGCTTTCTTT CASSRTTTSANTEAFF
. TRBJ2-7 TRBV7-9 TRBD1 TGTGCCAGCAGCTCCTTGACAGGGGGCATTTACGAGCAGTACTTC CASSSLTGGIYEQYF
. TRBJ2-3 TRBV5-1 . TGCGCCAGCAGCTTGACTAGCCGATACACAGATACGCAGTATTTT CASSLTSRYTDTQYF
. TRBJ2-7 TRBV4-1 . TGCGCCAGCAGCCAAGAAGAAGTTGGGGCCAGGGGCGAGCAGTACTTC CASSQEEVGARGEQYF
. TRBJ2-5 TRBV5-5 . TGTGCCAGCAGCTTGGTAAAGGGCCGAGAGACCCAGTACTTC CASSLVKGRETQYF
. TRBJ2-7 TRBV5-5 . TGTGCCAGCAGCCCTCGGCGGTCCCCCTACGAGCAGTACTTC CASSPRRSPYEQYF
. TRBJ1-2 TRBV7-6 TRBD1 TGTGCCAGCAGCTTAGTGGCCGGGACAGGGACCCCTTATGGCTACACCTTC CASSLVAGTGTPYGYTF
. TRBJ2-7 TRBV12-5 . TGTGCTAGTGCAATCGGCGGGATTGCCTACGAGCAGTACTTC CASAIGGIAYEQYF
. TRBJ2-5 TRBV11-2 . TGTGCCAGCAACATCAATAGGGGGGAGACCCAGTACTTC CASNINRGETQYF
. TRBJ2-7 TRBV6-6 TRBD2 TGTGCCAGCAGTTACTCCAGACTAGCGGCTACCTACGAGCAGTACTTC CASSYSRLAATYEQYF
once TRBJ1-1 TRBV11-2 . TGTGCCAGCAGCTACATCCCGGGTGGTGAAGCTTTCTTT CASSYIPGGEAFF
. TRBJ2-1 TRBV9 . TGTGCCAGCAGCGTAGAACTAGCATCAGAGCAGTTCTTC CASSVELASEQFF
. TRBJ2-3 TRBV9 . TGTGCCAGCAGCGGACCCTTCGATTGGACCACGCAGTATTTT CASSGPFDWTTQYF
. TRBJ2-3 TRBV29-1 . TGCAGCGTTGAGGGCCTATCGAATACGCAGTATTTT CSVEGLSNTQYF
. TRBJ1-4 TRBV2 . TGTGCCAGCAGTGAAAGCCTTACCTTGGGGTTTTTT CASSESLTLGFF
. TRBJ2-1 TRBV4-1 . TGCGCCAGCAGCCCCCGGGACCGGAACGGCAATGAGCAGTTCTTC CASSPRDRNGNEQFF
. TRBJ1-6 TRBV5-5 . TGTGCCAGCAGCTTGGGGACTCTTGGGCCCCTCCACTTT CASSLGTLGPLHF
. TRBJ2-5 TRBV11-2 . TGTGCCAGCAGCTCCCGTTTTCGGGACGGATACCAAGAGACCCAGTACTTC CASSSRFRDGYQETQYF
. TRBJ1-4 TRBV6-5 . TGTGCCAGCAGTTACGCACTGACTGGACACGGAGTGTGCTTT CASSYALTGHGVCF
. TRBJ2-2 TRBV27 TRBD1 TGTGCCAGCAGAATGACAGGGGCCACCGGGGAGCTGTTTTTT CASRMTGATGELFF
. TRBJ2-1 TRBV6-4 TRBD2 TGTGCCAGCAGTGACGGGGCGGGAGGGCCAGGCAATGAGCAGTTCTTC CASSDGAGGPGNEQFF
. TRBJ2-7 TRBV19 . TGTGCCAGTAGTGTCCGGGCCACCTCGGGGTACTACGAGCAGTACTTC CASSVRATSGYYEQYF
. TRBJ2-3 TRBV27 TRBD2 TGTGCCAGCAGTCTGGGACTAGCGCACGAGCAGTATTTT CASSLGLAHEQYF
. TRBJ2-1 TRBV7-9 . TGTGCCAGCAGCTTAGGGACCTCTGGGAATGAGCAGTTCTTC CASSLGTSGNEQFF
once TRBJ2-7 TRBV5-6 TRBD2 TGTGCCAGCAGCTTGGTGGCGGGAGGCTACGAGCAGTACTTC CASSLVAGGYEQYF
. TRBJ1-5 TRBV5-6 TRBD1 TGTGCCAGCAGGCGATCCGGGACAGGGAATAATCAGCCCCAGCATTTT CASRRSGTGNNQPQHF
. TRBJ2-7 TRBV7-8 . TGTGCCAGCAGCTTAGAGCTTGGGCTAGTTTCCGAGCAGTACTTC CASSLELGLVSEQYF
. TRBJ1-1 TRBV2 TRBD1 TGTGCCAGCAGTGGAGACTTGGGACAGCTGAACACTGAAGCTTTCTTT CASSGDLGQLNTEAFF
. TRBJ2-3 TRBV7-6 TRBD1 TGTGCCAGCAGCTTAGACAGGGGGGCCGGGGCAGATACGCAGTATTTT CASSLDRGAGADTQYF
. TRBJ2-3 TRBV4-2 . TGTGCCAGCAGCCAAGAATGGGTCACAGATACGCAGTATTTT CASSQEWVTDTQYF
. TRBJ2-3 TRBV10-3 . TGTGCCATCAGTGAGTCGGACAAGTCCACAGATACGCAGTATTTT CAISESDKSTDTQYF